This TCR beta chain comes out of a study of blood T cell repertoires in COVID-19 (dated by TCRdb to 2020 to 2021). At the level of the whole study: Samples covering the acute and convalescent phases of COVID-19 were provided by collaborators in the United States, Italy and Spain. A freely available public database, intended as a resource for researchers studying the immune response to SARS-CoV-2, is where the repertoires were released. The prospective study material was composed of cDNA or gDNA derived from T cells, B-cell-depleted T cells, or PBMCs. Where available, HLA class I and class II types were taken from metadata supplied by the sample provider and were not determined by assay-based typing. Nearly every sample came with metadata listing a de-identified subject ID, COVID-19 status, age in years and sex. Samples were obtained from the ongoing ImmuneRACE study (first 160 participants) and from over a thousand subjects provided by 6 global collaborators. Deeply sampled blood TCRbeta repertoires from subjects exposed to, actively infected with, or recovered from COVID-19 were included in the dataset. Results and caveats for the whole study, not just this receptor: How much clinical and demographic metadata was included differed by source and by participant, and the metadata was provided uncurated.

V lost 5 bases and J lost 1 base; the stretch between them is 5 bases long. From the germline V gene, CDR1 is KGHSH and CDR2 is LQKENI. The CDR3 goes from the cysteine to the phenylalanine over 12 residues. Only the CDR3 DNA stays, 36 bases, in frame from base 1. This clone was recorded once. This receptor's antigen is unknown. Nothing much larger sits one base from this clone, and base qualities are not available. Collaborating institutions collected whole blood in K2EDTA tubes following their own protocols. Collaborator samples were shipped for TCRbeta analysis as frozen whole blood, isolated PBMCs, or DNA extracted from either sample type. The immunoSEQ Assay, a bias-controlled multiplex PCR, was used to amplify TCRbeta CDR3 regions from genomic DNA. Processing in the source paper ran as follows. Within the assay, amplification of reference gene primers was used to estimate how many nucleated cells each sample contained. To quantify the absolute abundance of each unique TCRbeta CDR3 rearrangement, sequence reads were collapsed and filtered. For each sample, productive Simpson clonality was calculated as the square root of Simpson's diversity index across productive rearrangements. In its TCRdb copy, this immuneACCESS table keeps in-frame sequences only and misses some clones. Where compared with another copy, unresolved V genes explain less than half of these, and the others have no known cause. From that table come the V and J calls and clone size; the DNA was used to work out D and trimming. The table for this sample lists approximately 210,000 clones; 86% of them were counted only once. The leading ten clones occupy 0.78% of the sample.

The specimen was peripheral blood. This TCR was sampled from a woman in her seventies with acute or convalescent COVID-19. The chain uses TRBV18 and TRBJ1-2, with the D gene not confidently named. The DNA sequence is TGTGCCAGCTCAGGCAATAACTATGGCTACACCTTC. This is translated as CASSGNNYGYTF.